The 9 T cell receptor beta chains below all came from one sample that was sequenced in a study of identical twins. TCRdb recomputed calls from the 5' RACE reads with MiXCR, one row per CDR3 protein. The sample has hundreds of thousands of distinct CDR3 sequences; 5.5% to 6.5% are singletons. The source material was naive T cells sorted from blood. These receptors were collected from a man aged 18-30 years in good health.

This clonotype was detected ten times or more. The chain carries TRBV3-1 and TRBJ2-7; D is possibly TRBD2 (6 bases). The CDR3 is 13 residues long. Looked up from germline, CDR1 is LGHDT and CDR2 is YNNKEL (reference sequence). Trimming pared 5 bases from V and 2 bases from J, leaving 10 bases between. CDR3: CASSSTSTYEQYF. The CDR3 DNA is TGTGCCAGCAGCTCTACTAGCACCTACGAGCAGTACTTC.

This clonotype was observed many times. This chain connects TRBV5-6 to TRBJ2-3; TRBD1 agrees at 11 bases. Germline V gives CDR1 SGHDT, CDR2 YYEEEE. Trimming cost V 6 bases and J 5 bases; bases outside gene matches: 5. CDR3 size: 14 residues. The chain's CDR3 is CASTRTGGLDTQYF. The DNA of the CDR3 is TGTGCCAGCACAAGGACAGGGGGCCTAGATACGCAGTATTTT.

This clonotype came up a few times. The rearrangement links TRBV20-1 to TRBJ2-7; 7 positions agree with TRBD1. CDR1 is DFQATT and CDR2 is SNEGSKA in the germline V gene (reference sequence). CDR3 length equals 13 residues. With V trimmed by 2 bases and J by 7 bases, 8 bases remained unmatched. The CDR3 sequence: CSARNTGVGEQYF. The CDR3 DNA reads TGCAGTGCTAGAAACACAGGGGTGGGGGAGCAGTACTTC.

This clonotype was seen only a few times. The chain couples TRBV7-2 to TRBJ2-1; maybe TRBD2 (6 bases). Germline CDR1 reads SGHTA; CDR2 reads FQGNSA. CDR3 length: 15 residues. The V end was cut by 5 bases, the J end by 4 bases, with 15 bases between. The CDR3 region is CASSGGTPLYNEQFF. In nucleotides, the CDR3 is TGTGCCAGCAGCGGGGGGACCCCTTTATACAATGAGCAGTTCTTC.

The chain employs TRBV11-3 and TRBJ2-1, with 12 bases fitting TRBD2. The CDR3 runs 17 residues. Losses at the gene ends were 1 base for V and 8 bases for J; bases not matched to a gene: 9. CDR1 is SGHNT, CDR2 YENEEA, per germline. Here the CDR3 reads CASSLGLAGGKFDEQFF. The CDR3 DNA sequence: TGTGCCAGCAGCTTAGGGCTAGCGGGAGGGAAGTTTGATGAGCAGTTCTTC. Variable domain in full (rest from reference TRBV11-3 and TRBJ2-1): EAGVVQSPRYKIIEKKQPVAFWCNPISGHNTLYWYLQNLGQGPELLIRYENEEAVDDSQLPKDRFSAERLKGVDSTLKIQPAELGDSAVYLCASSLGLAGGKFDEQFFGPGTRLTVL.

This clonotype was recorded many times. The chain recombines TRBV2 with TRBJ2-4, with D unclear. The CDR3 is made up of 17 amino acids. The germline V and J ends were trimmed by 5 bases and 0 bases, with 17 bases remaining between them. Germline V gene data show CDR1 as SNHLY and CDR2 as FYNNEI. The CDR3 nucleotides are TGTGCCAGCAGTCTACCAAAACGTGGTATAGCCAAAAACATTCAGTACTTC. It encodes CASSLPKRGIAKNIQYF. Complete variable domain (other parts from reference TRBV2 and TRBJ2-4): EPEVTQTPSHQVTQMGQEVILRCVPISNHLYFYWYRQILGQKVEFLVSFYNNEISEKSEIFDDQFSVERPDGSNFTLKIRSTKLEDSAMYFCASSLPKRGIAKNIQYFGAGTRLSVL.

This clonotype was counted many times. The chain has TRBV27 and TRBJ2-1; TRBD1 might be the D (6 bases). V was trimmed by 2 bases and J by 0 bases, leaving 8 bases between them. CDR1 and CDR2 (germline): MNHEY, SMNVEV (reference sequence). The CDR3 extends over 15 amino acids. The CDR3: CASSLKGVSYNEQFF. DNA of the CDR3: TGTGCCAGCAGTTTAAAGGGGGTCTCCTACAATGAGCAGTTCTTC.

This clonotype was picked up many times. The chain carries TRBV20-1 and TRBJ1-5, with TRBD1 matching 12 bases. The J segment lost 6 bases and the V segment lost 5 bases, leaving 11 bases of the junction unmatched. The CDR3 sequence is 16 residues long. The V gene's germline CDR1 is DFQATT and CDR2 SNEGSKA (reference sequence). The CDR3 sequence: CSAQYGTGGFGQPQHF. In DNA form, the CDR3 reads TGCAGTGCTCAGTACGGGACAGGGGGCTTCGGTCAGCCCCAGCATTTT.

The rearrangement uses TRBV25-1 and TRBJ2-2; D unresolved. Trimming stripped 3 bases from V and 5 bases from J, with 10 bases between. The germline V gene encodes CDR1 MGHDK and CDR2 SYGVNS. This CDR3 has 14 residues. This CDR3 is CASSELGQTGELFF. The CDR3 bases are TGTGCCAGCAGTGAGTTAGGGCAGACCGGGGAGCTGTTTTTT.